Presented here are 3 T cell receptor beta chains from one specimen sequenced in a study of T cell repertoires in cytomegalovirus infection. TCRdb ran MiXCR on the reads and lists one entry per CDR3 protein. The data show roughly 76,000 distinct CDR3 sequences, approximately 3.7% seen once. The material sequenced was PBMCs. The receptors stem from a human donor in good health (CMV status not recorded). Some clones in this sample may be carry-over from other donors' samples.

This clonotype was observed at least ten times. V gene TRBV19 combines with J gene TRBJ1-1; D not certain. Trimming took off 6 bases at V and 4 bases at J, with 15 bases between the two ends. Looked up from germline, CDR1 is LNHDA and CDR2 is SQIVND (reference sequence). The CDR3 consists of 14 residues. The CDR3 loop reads CASRVRDGGTEAFF. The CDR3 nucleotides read TGTGCCAGTAGGGTCCGCGATGGCGGCACTGAAGCTTTCTTT.

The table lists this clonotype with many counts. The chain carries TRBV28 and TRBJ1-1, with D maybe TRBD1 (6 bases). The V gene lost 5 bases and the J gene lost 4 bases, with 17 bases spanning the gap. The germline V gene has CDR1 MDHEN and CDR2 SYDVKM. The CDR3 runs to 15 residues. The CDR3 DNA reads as TGTGCCAGCAGTCCACCCAGGGGAGGGTTCACTGAAGCTTTCTTT. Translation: CASSPPRGGFTEAFF. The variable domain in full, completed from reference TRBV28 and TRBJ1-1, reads DVKVTQSSRYLVKRTGEKVFLECVQDMDHENMFWYRQDPGLGLRLIYFSYDVKMKEKGDIPEGYSVSREKKERFSLILESASTNQTSMYLCASSPPRGGFTEAFFGQGTRLTVV.

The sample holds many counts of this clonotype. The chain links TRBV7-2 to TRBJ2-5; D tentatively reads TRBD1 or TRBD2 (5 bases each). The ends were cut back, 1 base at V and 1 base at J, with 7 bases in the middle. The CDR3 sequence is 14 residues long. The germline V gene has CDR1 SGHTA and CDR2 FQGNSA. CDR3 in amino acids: CASSLVGGQETQYF. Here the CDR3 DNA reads TGTGCCAGCAGCTTAGTTGGGGGCCAAGAGACCCAGTACTTC.